The 8 T cell receptor beta chains listed next were all sequenced from one sample in a study of cytomegalovirus exposure and HLA in healthy donors. PCR primers comprised 60 Vbeta and 13 Jbeta primers. The method was immunoSEQ multiplex PCR; TCRdb's version includes in-frame clones alone and lacks a portion of them. The sample records fewer than 250,000 clones, approximately 79% being singletons. The sample taken for sequencing was PBMCs. Receptors originate from a man aged 18 to 29 in good health and CMV-seronegative.

Only a few counts were recorded for this clone. The chain has TRBV19 and TRBJ2-7; D unclear. The CDR3 covers 14 residues. Trimming removed 5 bases at V and 3 bases at J, with 14 bases between. From germline, CDR1 is LNHDA and CDR2 SQIVND (reference sequence). The DNA of the CDR3 is TGTGCCAGTAGTCCCCGACTCGTGCACTACGAGCAGTACTTC. It is translated as CASSPRLVHYEQYF.

The chain combines TRBV25-1 with TRBJ2-1; D is unclear. The CDR3 is made up of 16 amino acids. Germline assignment: CDR1 MGHDK and CDR2 SYGVNS. V was trimmed by 3 bases and J by 9 bases, leaving 21 bases between them. This chain's CDR3 is CASSDSRSYRSIEQFF. CDR3 DNA sequence: TGTGCCAGCAGTGACAGTCGGAGCTATCGCTCGATTGAGCAGTTCTTC.

The CDR3 loop reads CASNRSPYEQFF. In DNA, the CDR3 is TGTGCCAGCAATCGGAGTCCCTATGAGCAGTTCTTC. The gene calls are TRBV27 and TRBJ2-1; D is uncertain. The CDR3 totals 12 residues. The germline CDR1 and CDR2 sequences are MNHEY and SMNVEV (reference sequence). Trimming removed 7 bases from V and 8 bases from J, with 12 bases in between.

The V call is TRBV27, the J call TRBJ1-3, with TRBD1 identical over 9 bases. The CDR3 is 14 amino acids. V was clipped by 8 bases and J by 4 bases; unmatched bases: 6. Germline values: CDR1 MNHEY, CDR2 SMNVEV (reference sequence). The CDR3 nucleotides are TGTGCCAGCGGCCGGACAGGGGAAGGAAACACCATATATTTT. Its protein is CASGRTGEGNTIYF.

This clone was recorded once. Written as DNA, the CDR3 is TGTGCCAGCAGCGCTAGGTCCAGGGGTTTGGGGGAGCTGTTTTTT. Its protein is CASSARSRGLGELFF. The chain combines TRBV9 with TRBJ2-2; tentative D call: TRBD1 (6 bases). Trimming pared 3 bases from V and 8 bases from J, leaving 17 bases between. The CDR3 covers 15 residues. Germline-derived CDR1 and CDR2 are SGDLS and YYNGEE.

The chain employs TRBV2 and TRBJ2-3; TRBD2 aligns across 7 bases. V trimming: 2 bases; J trimming: 0 bases; junction bases outside the gene matches: 5. The CDR3 runs to 16 residues. Germline lookup yields CDR1 SNHLY and CDR2 FYNNEI. The CDR3 region is CASSERPSGSTDTQYF. Here the CDR3 DNA reads TGTGCCAGCAGTGAAAGGCCTAGCGGTAGCACAGATACGCAGTATTTT. The variable domain in full, with the rest retrieved from reference TRBV2 and TRBJ2-3, is EPEVTQTPSHQVTQMGQEVILRCVPISNHLYFYWYRQILGQKVEFLVSFYNNEISEKSEIFDDQFSVERPDGSNFTLKIRSTKLEDSAMYFCASSERPSGSTDTQYFGPGTRLTVL.

This chain connects TRBV6-5 to TRBJ1-3; D call uncertain. This CDR3 region has 14 residues. CDR1 MNHEY and CDR2 SVGAGI come from the germline V gene. The V gene lost 1 base and the J gene lost 3 bases, with 7 bases spanning the gap. As DNA, the CDR3 is TGTGCCAGCAGTTACTTTTCTTTTGGAAACACCATATATTTT. Amino acid sequence: CASSYFSFGNTIYF.

This chain uses TRBV5-1 with TRBJ2-7; perhaps TRBD1 as D (7 bases). CDR1 and CDR2 from the germline V gene are SGHRS and YFSETQ. The CDR3 loop spans 17 amino acids. V was cut by 5 bases and J by 9 bases, with 30 bases left in between. Written as DNA, the CDR3 is TGCGCCAGCAGGGGTTCCGTCATTAAGGACAGGAGGGGAGGGCAGTACTTC. It specifies CASRGSVIKDRRGGQYF.